These T cell receptor beta chains were read from a single sample in a study of blood T cells in healthy people across ages. Via MiXCR, TCRdb re-called the 5' RACE reads, giving one row per CDR3 protein. The sample lists 790,000 or so distinct CDR3 sequences, about 61% occurring once. Sequencing used blood. The receptor source for this set is a man aged 40-50 years in good health. Both conserved end residues are part of each CDR3. A D gene is named only where the DNA matches it firmly. The size of a clone is reported for some rows only, either as once, few or many, or as a class for expanded clones.

j_call v_call d_call clone_size cdr3_length cdr3_nt cdr3_aa
TRBJ2-3 TRBV9 . . 13 TGTGCCAGCAGCGTAGCTAATGGAGATACGCAGTATTTT CASSVANGDTQYF
TRBJ2-7 TRBV7-3 TRBD1 . 14 TGTGCCAGCAGCCCTCCCGACAGGGCCAATGAGCAGTACTTC CASSPPDRANEQYF
TRBJ2-4 TRBV9 . . 17 TGTGCCAGCAGCGTAGGCCGGGAACATGGTGACGGAAACATTCAGTACTTC CASSVGREHGDGNIQYF
TRBJ2-7 TRBV6-1 . . 14 TGTGCCAGCAGTCAGGAACGGGGCCCTCGCGAGCAGTACTTC CASSQERGPREQYF
TRBJ2-1 TRBV6-1 . . 13 TGTGCCAGCAGCCAAGAGGGGAAGCGCGAGCAGTTCTTC CASSQEGKREQFF
TRBJ1-2 TRBV5-1 . few 15 TGCGCCAGCAGCTTGGGTGATCCGGGGGCAGCGGGCTACACCTTC CASSLGDPGAAGYTF
TRBJ2-7 TRBV6-2/TRBV6-3 TRBD2 . 15 TGTGCCAGCAGTGACCCTAGCGGGGGGGTGTACGAGCAGTACTTC CASSDPSGGVYEQYF
TRBJ2-2 TRBV9 . . 17 TGTGCCAGCAGCGCCCTCCCGCAGAGTCAAAGGGACGGGGAGCTGTTTTTT CASSALPQSQRDGELFF
TRBJ2-1 TRBV20-1 . . 14 TGCAGTGCTAGAGGGCTGCAGGGCGACAATGAGCAGTTCTTC CSARGLQGDNEQFF
TRBJ2-1 TRBV7-8 . few 19 TGTGCCAGCAGCTTAGGGTTAAATGTCGGGGCAGACACCTACAATGAGCAGTTCTTC CASSLGLNVGADTYNEQFF
TRBJ2-1 TRBV7-9 TRBD2 . 17 TGTGCCAGCAGCTTAGCAGCGGGAGGCCTGGGGTACAATGAGCAGTTCTTC CASSLAAGGLGYNEQFF
TRBJ1-4 TRBV14 . . 13 TGTGCCAGCAGCCGAGAAATTAATGAAAAACTGTTTTTT CASSREINEKLFF
TRBJ2-5 TRBV25-1 . once 15 TGTGCCAGCAGTACCGGAGGGGGGCTAAGAGAGACCCAGTACTTC CASSTGGGLRETQYF
TRBJ2-5 TRBV13 . . 16 TGTGCCAGCAGCATCCGGACGGGTGTCCCGAGGGAGACCCAGTACTTC CASSIRTGVPRETQYF
TRBJ1-6 TRBV7-3 . . 16 TGTGCCAGCAGCCCCGACGTGGGGACTGGAGATTCACCCCTCCACTTT CASSPDVGTGDSPLHF
TRBJ2-1 TRBV5-1 . . 13 TGCGCCAGCAGCTTCTTTAGATACAATGAGCAGTTCTTC CASSFFRYNEQFF
TRBJ1-5 TRBV3-1 . . 15 TGTGCCAGCAGCCCTAACGGGGGGGCTGCACAGCCCCAGCATTTT CASSPNGGAAQPQHF
TRBJ2-5 TRBV29-1 . few 14 TGCAGCCAAGGAACCAGCGGCCTCCAAGAGACCCAGTACTTC CSQGTSGLQETQYF
TRBJ1-5 TRBV6-7 . . 18 TGTGCCAGCAGTTACATTCCCCGTTGGGGGGCTAGTAATCAGCCCCAGCATTTT CASSYIPRWGASNQPQHF
TRBJ1-1 TRBV19 TRBD1 . 17 TGTGCCAGTAGTATCGGGACAGACCCTTCGTGGGTCACTGAAGCTTTCTTT CASSIGTDPSWVTEAFF
TRBJ2-7 TRBV28 TRBD2 . 18 TGTGCCAGCAACAAACCGGGACTAGCGGGAGGGAGCTCCTACGAGCAGTACTTC CASNKPGLAGGSSYEQYF
TRBJ1-2 TRBV29-1 . few 15 TGCAGCGTTGAAGTTTCGCAGGAACATCGCTATGGCTACACCTTC CSVEVSQEHRYGYTF
TRBJ2-4 TRBV6-1 . . 14 TGTGCCAGCACGACAGGTCGGCTTAAAGACATTCAGTACTTC CASTTGRLKDIQYF
TRBJ2-1 TRBV27 TRBD2 . 16 TGTGCCAGCAGTCGGCTACTAGCGGGGAATGGAAATGAGCAGTTCTTC CASSRLLAGNGNEQFF
TRBJ2-5 TRBV28 TRBD1 few 12 TGTGCCAGCAGTCGACAGGGGAATGAGCAGTACTTC CASSRQGNEQYF
TRBJ1-2 TRBV4-2 . . 14 TGTGCCAGCAGCCAAGACAGCGCAGTACGTGGATACACCTTC CASSQDSAVRGYTF
TRBJ2-7 TRBV7-8 . . 16 TGTGCCAGCAGCTTAGTCGGGACTCAACCCCCCTACGAGCAGTACTTC CASSLVGTQPPYEQYF
TRBJ1-1 TRBV9 TRBD1 . 14 TGTGCCAGCAGCGTAGCTTTGACAGGGGCTGAAGCTTTCTTT CASSVALTGAEAFF
TRBJ1-1 TRBV5-1 . . 13 TGCGCCAGCACCACAGAGCCGAACACTGAAGCTTTCTTT CASTTEPNTEAFF
TRBJ1-5 TRBV12-3/TRBV12-4 . few 16 TGTGCCAGCAGTTTCTCCGAAGGGCACCTCAATCAGCCCCAGCATTTT CASSFSEGHLNQPQHF
TRBJ1-2 TRBV9 . . 12 TGTGCCAGCCACCGGAGGGGGGGTGGCTACACCTTC CASHRRGGGYTF
TRBJ2-5 TRBV20-1 . . 15 TGCAGTGCTATCTCGGGGCAGAACCCTCAAGAGACCCAGTACTTC CSAISGQNPQETQYF
TRBJ1-2 TRBV5-1 . once 14 TGCGCCAGCAGCTTCGGTTCTAGAAACTATGGCTACACCTTC CASSFGSRNYGYTF
TRBJ1-6 TRBV5-1 . . 15 TGCGCCAGCAGACGGGGGAGGCAGGGTAATTCACCCCTCCACTTT CASRRGRQGNSPLHF
TRBJ2-1 TRBV24-1 . . 15 TGTGCCACCAGTGATTTGGGACTGGGGGGCAATGAGCAGTTCTTC CATSDLGLGGNEQFF
TRBJ1-2 TRBV7-2 TRBD1 . 17 TGTGCCAGCAGCCTAGCCGGGACAGGGGGAGGTAACTATGGCTACACCTTC CASSLAGTGGGNYGYTF
TRBJ2-5 TRBV7-2 TRBD1 few 15 TGTGCCAGCAGCCAGATCCGGGACAGACAAGAGACCCAGTACTTC CASSQIRDRQETQYF
TRBJ2-3 TRBV5-1 . few 18 TGCGCCAGCAGCCGGGGATCCGGCGGAGTCACTAGCACAGATACGCAGTATTTT CASSRGSGGVTSTDTQYF
TRBJ2-5 TRBV27 TRBD1 . 15 TGTGCCAGCAGTGATCGACCGGACAGGGACGAGACCCAGTACTTC CASSDRPDRDETQYF
TRBJ1-1 TRBV14 . . 13 TGTGCCAGCAGCCAAGATCTGATGAGGACGGCTTTCTTT CASSQDLMRTAFF
TRBJ2-5 TRBV5-1 TRBD1 . 15 TGCGCCAGCAGCGGGGGACAGGGGCTAAAAGAGACCCAGTACTTC CASSGGQGLKETQYF
TRBJ1-2 TRBV14 . . 15 TGTGCCAGCAGCCAAGATCCAGGGCCAAACTATGGCTACACCTTC CASSQDPGPNYGYTF
TRBJ2-5 TRBV5-1 TRBD2 . 18 TGCGCCAGCAGCTTGGTCGACCTAGCGGGAGGGCTCTCCTACAAGCAGTACTTC CASSLVDLAGGLSYKQYF
TRBJ1-2 TRBV2 . . 14 TGTGCCAGCAGTGCCGGGGTCGAGGACTATGGCTACACCTTC CASSAGVEDYGYTF
TRBJ2-3 TRBV28 . . 14 TGTGCCAGCAGCCTACTTCAGGGTGCCGCTACGCAGTATTTT CASSLLQGAATQYF
TRBJ1-5 TRBV5-6 . . 16 TGTGCCAGCAGCTCATCATCGACAGGATTAAATCAGCCCCAGCATTTT CASSSSSTGLNQPQHF
TRBJ2-5 TRBV11-3 TRBD2 . 14 TGTGCCAGCAGCACTCGAGCGGGACAAGAGACCCAGTACTTC CASSTRAGQETQYF
TRBJ1-2 TRBV7-3 TRBD1 . 14 TGTGCCAGCAGCGCAGGACAGGGGAGGAGTGGCTACACCTTC CASSAGQGRSGYTF
TRBJ2-5 TRBV20-1 . . 11 TGCAGTGCCATACTAGTCTTTGAGCAGTACTTC CSAILVFEQYF
TRBJ2-5 TRBV11-3 . once 16 TGTGCCAGCAGCCACAGGGTATCTTTCAAGGGAGAGACCCAGTACTTC CASSHRVSFKGETQYF
TRBJ2-3 TRBV28 . . 16 TGTGCCAGCTCCAACAACCTAGCAGGAGCGGAAGATACGCAGTATTTT CASSNNLAGAEDTQYF
TRBJ2-3 TRBV20-1 . few 11 TGCAGTGCTAGAGGGGCGCGGGCGCAGTATTTT CSARGARAQYF
TRBJ1-5 TRBV20-1 TRBD1 . 17 TGCAGTGCTGAGGAAGCCGGGACAGGGTATAGCAATCAGCCCCAGCATTTT CSAEEAGTGYSNQPQHF
TRBJ2-7 TRBV6-2/TRBV6-3 . many 14 TGTGCCAGCAGCTTTTCAACACAGGGCTACGAGCAGTACTTC CASSFSTQGYEQYF